A single sample gave rise to the 21 T cell receptor beta chains below, sequenced in a study of T cells expressing NK-cell markers. TCRdb reanalyzed the 5' RACE reads and collapses them to one entry per CDR3 protein, without DNA. This sample's table has 200,000 to 300,000 distinct CDR3 sequences. The sequenced material came from blood T cells: a sorted CD56 or NKG2C T cell subset, CD4+ or CD8+ T cells, or bulk PBMC T cells (not recorded which). These receptor sequences come from a woman aged 18-70 years in good health.

The rearrangement uses TRBV7-8 and TRBJ2-1. The CDR3 extends over 14 amino acids. The germline gives CDR1 SGHVS, CDR2 FQNEAQ. Here the CDR3 reads CASSFAGSYNEQFF.

This chain connects TRBV7-2 to TRBJ2-2. This CDR3 is built from 15 residues. Germline V lookup: CDR1 SGHTA, CDR2 FQGNSA. The CDR3 reads CASSFRASNTGELFF.

The rearrangement links TRBV7-2 to TRBJ1-2; TCRdb selects TRBD1, and the lack of DNA leaves this call unchecked. Germline CDR1 reads SGHTA; CDR2 reads FQGNSA. This CDR3 is built from 15 residues. CDR3 residues: CASSFAQGGSYGYTF.

The chain combines TRBV7-3 with TRBJ2-5. The V gene's germline CDR1 is SGHTA and CDR2 FQGTGA. This CDR3 contains 13 residues. The CDR3 region is CASSLYSQETQYF. The variable domain in full, completed from reference TRBV7-3 and TRBJ2-5, reads GAGVSQTPSNKVTEKGKYVELRCDPISGHTALYWYRQSLGQGPEFLIYFQGTGAADDSGLPNDRFFAVRPEGSVSTLKIQRTERGDSAVYLCASSLYSQETQYFGPGTRLLVL.

The chain has TRBV29-1 and TRBJ2-1; without DNA, the TCRdb call of TRBD1 cannot be checked. The CDR3 has 13 residues. CDR1 SQVTM and CDR2 ANQGSEA come from the germline V gene. The CDR3 sequence is CSVRTGRGNEQFF.

The rearrangement joins TRBV11-3 to TRBJ2-3; without DNA, the TCRdb call of TRBD1 cannot be checked. This CDR3 is 13 amino acids long. Per the germline V gene, CDR1 is SGHNT and CDR2 is YENEEA. The CDR3 protein is CASSAQGTDTQYF.

The chain is built from TRBV11-2 and TRBJ1-4. Germline CDR1 reads SGHAT; CDR2 reads FQNNGV. The CDR3 has 11 amino acids. CDR3 in amino acids: CASSETEKLFF. The complete variable domain, with remaining parts taken from reference TRBV11-2 and TRBJ1-4, reads EAGVAQSPRYKIIEKRQSVAFWCNPISGHATLYWYQQILGQGPKLLIQFQNNGVVDDSQLPKDRFSAERLKGVDSTLKIQPAKLEDSAVYLCASSETEKLFFGSGTQLSVL.

This chain links TRBV27 with TRBJ2-1; TCRdb's assignment of TRBD2 cannot be checked, as there is no DNA. The CDR3 runs to 14 residues. CDR1 and CDR2 from the germline V gene are MNHEY and SMNVEV (reference sequence). This CDR3 reads CASSSAGVADEQFF.

J is TRBJ2-1 and V is TRBV12-3 or TRBV12-4; TCRdb lists TRBD1, though no DNA is available to test this call. The length of the CDR3 is 15 residues. CDR3 amino acids: CASSRPGQPDNEQFF.

The J gene is TRBJ1-1, the V gene TRBV27; there is no DNA to check the TCRdb D call of TRBD1. From germline, CDR1 is MNHEY and CDR2 SMNVEV (reference sequence). There are 13 residues in the CDR3. CDR3 in amino acids: CASLSRGNTEAFF.

The chain employs TRBV4-1 and TRBJ2-1; checking the TCRdb D call of TRBD2 is not possible without DNA. This CDR3 region has 17 residues. Germline V gives CDR1 MGHRA, CDR2 YSYEKL. The CDR3 loop reads CASSQTLAGGPRNEQFF.

The chain is built from TRBV29-1 and TRBJ1-3; TCRdb's D gene call, TRBD1, goes unchecked for lack of DNA. CDR3 size: 12 residues. CDR1 is SQVTM, CDR2 ANQGSEA, per germline. The CDR3 loop reads CSVGDRGNTIYF.

The rearrangement joins TRBV10-3 to TRBJ2-2; TCRdb's assignment of TRBD1 cannot be checked, as there is no DNA. The CDR3 runs to 17 residues. Germline CDR1 reads ENHRY; CDR2 reads SYGVKD. The CDR3 sequence is CAIKGGHGLTNTGELFF.

The J gene is TRBJ1-1, the V gene TRBV3-1; the D call of TRBD1 rests on TCRdb alone, since no DNA is present to check it. Germline loops: CDR1 LGHDT, CDR2 YNNKEL (reference sequence). CDR3 length equals 13 residues. CDR3 loop: CASSRLRDTEAFF.

The genes are TRBV20-1 and TRBJ1-3; no DNA is available, so the TRBD1 call from TCRdb remains unchecked. In germline, CDR1 is DFQATT, CDR2 SNEGSKA (reference sequence). The CDR3 has 16 amino acids. CDR3 region: CSAIDRVRPTGNTIYF.

The rearrangement links TRBV6-1 to TRBJ2-3; TCRdb's assignment of TRBD1 cannot be checked, as there is no DNA. The CDR3 sequence is 13 residues long. CDR1 and CDR2 from the germline V gene are MNHNS and SASEGT. This CDR3 reads CASTEGNTDTQYF.

The rearrangement links TRBV30 to TRBJ1-6; TCRdb indicates TRBD1, and absent DNA this call remains unverified. Germline V gene lookup returns CDR1 GTSNPN and CDR2 SVGIG (reference sequence). The length of the CDR3 is 16 residues. The CDR3: CAWSTRTGVLSTPLHF.

CDR3 sequence: CASSLGEGGQPQHF. The chain couples TRBV5-1 to TRBJ1-5. Germline V gene lookup returns CDR1 SGHRS and CDR2 YFSETQ. CDR3 length equals 14 residues.

V and J are TRBV24-1 and TRBJ2-5; with no DNA, the TCRdb D assignment of TRBD1 cannot be verified. Germline loops: CDR1 KGHDR, CDR2 SFDVKD. This CDR3 region has 12 residues. CDR3 sequence: CATSFGRETQYF.

The chain uses TRBV20-1 and TRBJ2-1; TCRdb proposes TRBD1, but this gene call is untestable without DNA. CDR3 size: 13 residues. Germline V gene lookup returns CDR1 DFQATT and CDR2 SNEGSKA (reference sequence). The chain's CDR3 is CSALRGAYNEQFF.

The V gene is TRBV7-3, the J gene TRBJ2-3. Germline-derived CDR1 and CDR2 are SGHTA and FQGTGA. The CDR3 is 15 amino acids. The CDR3: CASSLDGASTDTQYF.